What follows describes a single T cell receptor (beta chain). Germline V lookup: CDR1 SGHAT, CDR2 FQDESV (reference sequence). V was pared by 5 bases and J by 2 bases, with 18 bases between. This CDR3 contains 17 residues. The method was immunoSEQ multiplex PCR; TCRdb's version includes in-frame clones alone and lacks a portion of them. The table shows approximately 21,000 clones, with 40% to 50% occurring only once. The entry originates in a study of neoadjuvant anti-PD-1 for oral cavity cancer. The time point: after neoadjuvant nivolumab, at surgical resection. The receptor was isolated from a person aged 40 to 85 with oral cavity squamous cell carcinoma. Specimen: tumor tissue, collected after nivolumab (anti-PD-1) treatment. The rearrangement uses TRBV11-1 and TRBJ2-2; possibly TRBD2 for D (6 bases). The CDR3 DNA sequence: TGTGCCAGCAGCCGTTCTCCGGGACTTGACAACACCGGGGAGCTGTTTTTT. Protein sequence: CASSRSPGLDNTGELFF.